The source of this TCR beta chain is a study of T cell changes during pregnancy in multiple sclerosis. Only in-frame clones appear in the TCRdb table, and some are missing; sequencing was by immunoSEQ multiplex PCR. Of 80,000 to 100,000 clones listed, around 92% were seen once; the top ten hold more than 1.5%. Germline CDR1 SGDLS, CDR2 YYNGEE. V gave up 4 bases and J gave up 0 bases; unmatched junction bases: 11. The CDR3 sequence is 19 residues long. The material sequenced was peripheral blood, taken after pregnancy. V is TRBV9 and J is TRBJ2-6; 9 bases are a match to TRBD2. This TCR came from a female donor in good health, enrolled as a control in a pregnancy study. This CDR3 reads CASSSRSAGGLSGANVLTF. CDR3 nucleotides: TGTGCCAGCAGCTCCCGTTCAGCGGGGGGCCTCTCTGGGGCCAACGTCCTGACTTTC. Combining the CDR3 with reference TRBV9 and TRBJ2-6 gives the whole variable domain DSGVTQTPKHLITATGQRVTLRCSPRSGDLSVYWYQQSLDQGLQFLIQYYNGEERAKGNILERFSAQQFPDLHSELNLSSLELGDSALYFCASSSRSAGGLSGANVLTFGAGSRLTVL.